This record covers a single T cell receptor beta chain. This entry comes from a study of blood T cell repertoires in COVID-19. About the study: Sources were T cells, B-cell-depleted T cells, or PBMCs; the material itself was cDNA or gDNA.

V gave up 4 bases and J gave up 7 bases, with 14 bases separating them. The CDR3 runs to 13 residues. Looked up from germline, CDR1 is SSHAT and CDR2 is FNYEAQ (reference sequence). In the study's own analysis: The assay estimated nucleated cells by amplifying reference gene primers. Libraries were prepared by immunoSEQ multiplex PCR; TCRdb keeps only in-frame clonotypes and omits some of them. The V and J calls and clone size were taken over from that table, and D and trimming were inferred from the DNA. Among approximately 200,000 clones, about 83% were seen once, and the ten largest hold over 15%.

Sequencing was done on a sample of peripheral blood. The rearrangement uses TRBV7-7 and TRBJ2-7; D not certain. This clonotype originated in a person between 70 and 80 years old with COVID-19, enrolled during active disease. This chain's CDR3 is CASSSNPEQEQYF. For the CDR3, the DNA is TGTGCCAGCAGCTCAAATCCTGAACAGGAGCAGTACTTC.